Listed below are T cell receptor beta chains from one sample, sequenced in a study of blood T cell repertoires in COVID-19. The repertoire was sequenced with immunoSEQ multiplex PCR; TCRdb's copy has only in-frame clones and lacks some. The sample contains 200,000 to 250,000 clones, about nine tenths of which appear only once. The sequenced sample consisted of peripheral blood. These receptors all stem from a man aged 25 to 40 who had recovered from COVID-19. CDR3s include the opening cysteine and the closing phenylalanine or tryptophan. D genes are given only for firm matches. Clone size is given for some rows only: seen once, a few or many times, or a class if the clone is expanded.

D,length,J,size,V,DNA,CDR3
.,15,TRBJ2-1,.,TRBV19,TGTGCCAGTAGTATTGGTTCGTACGGTCCCAATGAGCAGTTCTTC,CASSIGSYGPNEQFF
TRBD1,13,TRBJ2-7,.,TRBV30,TGTGCCTGGGACAGGGGGCAATCCTACGAGCAGTACTTC,CAWDRGQSYEQYF
TRBD1,18,TRBJ2-7,.,TRBV4-3,TGCGCCAGCAGCCAAGATTCGGCGACAGGGGGCCTTTCCTACGAGCAGTACTTC,CASSQDSATGGLSYEQYF
TRBD1,15,TRBJ2-7,.,TRBV6-2/TRBV6-3,TGTGCCAGCAGTTACTCTCCGACAGGGGCCTACGAGCAGTACTTC,CASSYSPTGAYEQYF
.,16,TRBJ2-2,.,TRBV5-6,TGTGCCAGCAGCTTGGCAGGGAAAATGAACACCGGGGAGCTGTTTTTT,CASSLAGKMNTGELFF
TRBD1,14,TRBJ2-4,.,TRBV5-1,TGCGCCAGCAGCTTGGGGACAGGGCTTTGGGATCAGTACTTC,CASSLGTGLWDQYF
TRBD2,16,TRBJ2-1,.,TRBV7-2,TGTGCCAGCAGCGCCGGTCGGTGGGGGGGATATAATGAGCAGTTCTTC,CASSAGRWGGYNEQFF
.,14,TRBJ1-5,.,TRBV5-8,TGTGCCAGCAGCCAAGGACAGCTCAATCAGCCCCAGCATTTT,CASSQGQLNQPQHF
.,12,TRBJ1-5,.,TRBV7-9,TGTGCCAGCAGCTTAGTCGATCAGCCCCAGCATTTT,CASSLVDQPQHF
.,13,TRBJ2-1,.,TRBV5-6,TGTGCCAGCAGCTTCGACGACTTGAATGAGCAGTTCTTC,CASSFDDLNEQFF
TRBD1,17,TRBJ2-2,.,TRBV5-4,TGTGCCAGCAGCCCAGCGTGGGGACAGGGGGGCACCGGGGAGCTGTTTTTT,CASSPAWGQGGTGELFF
TRBD2,15,TRBJ2-5,.,TRBV14,TGTGCCAGCAGCCAGACCAGCGGGGGGCAAGAGACCCAGTACTTC,CASSQTSGGQETQYF
.,14,TRBJ1-6,.,TRBV11-2,TGTGCCAGCAGCTTTCAAAGGGGTAATTCACCCCTCCACTTT,CASSFQRGNSPLHF
.,14,TRBJ2-1,once,TRBV5-5,TGTGCCAGCAGCTTCCTGGCTAGCCTCAATGAGCAGTTCTTC,CASSFLASLNEQFF
.,14,TRBJ1-5,.,TRBV7-8,TGTGCCAGCACCCAATCAGGGGATTATCAGCCCCAGCATTTT,CASTQSGDYQPQHF
TRBD1,13,TRBJ1-1,.,TRBV3-1/TRBV3-2,TGTGCCAGCAGCCAAGCAGGGGGCACTGAAGCTTTCTTT,CASSQAGGTEAFF
.,15,TRBJ1-5,once,TRBV6-5,TGTGCCAGCAGAACACAGGGTTGGGGCAATCAGCCCCAGCATTTT,CASRTQGWGNQPQHF
TRBD1,15,TRBJ2-7,.,TRBV5-1,TGCGCCAGCAGCACAAGACAGGGCTACTCCTACGAGCAGTACTTC,CASSTRQGYSYEQYF
.,15,TRBJ2-1,once,TRBV11-1,TGTGCCAGCAGCTTTTTACTAGCACCCTACAATGAGCAGTTCTTC,CASSFLLAPYNEQFF
.,13,TRBJ2-5,.,TRBV5-5,TGTGCCAGCAGCCCTCAGGGGGGCGAGACCCAGTACTTC,CASSPQGGETQYF
TRBD1,14,TRBJ1-4,.,TRBV7-6,TGTGCCAGCAGCTCGACAGGGGGGGGTGAAAAACTGTTTTTT,CASSSTGGGEKLFF
.,15,TRBJ2-5,.,TRBV25-1,TGTGCCAGCAGTGAATTTTTAGGGGCCAGGGAGACCCAGTACTTC,CASSEFLGARETQYF
.,14,TRBJ2-7,.,TRBV10-1,TGCGCCGCCTCCCGAGGCCAACCGGGGTTTGAGCAGTACTTC,CAASRGQPGFEQYF
.,13,TRBJ1-1,.,TRBV29-1,TGCAGCACCCCTACAGGACAGAACACTGAAGCTTTCTTT,CSTPTGQNTEAFF
TRBD2,16,TRBJ2-2,.,TRBV5-1,TGCGCCAGCAGCTTGTTGGGAGGGCTTAACACCGGGGAGCTGTTTTTT,CASSLLGGLNTGELFF
.,12,TRBJ1-2,.,TRBV11-2,TGTGCCAGCAGCTACTCTTTCAATGGCTACACCTTC,CASSYSFNGYTF
.,15,TRBJ2-3,.,TRBV6-5,TGTGCCAGCAGTTACACCCCGGGCCAGGGAGATACGCAGTATTTT,CASSYTPGQGDTQYF
.,12,TRBJ1-1,.,TRBV7-8,TGTGCCAGCATAGGGGCGAACACTGAAGCTTTCTTT,CASIGANTEAFF
TRBD1,17,TRBJ1-1,.,TRBV18,TGTGCCAGCTCACCGCGTTTGACAGGGGCTCAGAACACTGAAGCTTTCTTT,CASSPRLTGAQNTEAFF
.,14,TRBJ1-5,.,TRBV6-5,TGTGCCAGCAGTAACGGAGTAGGCAATCAGCCCCAGCATTTT,CASSNGVGNQPQHF
TRBD1,18,TRBJ1-3,.,TRBV28,TGTGCCAGCAGTTTACAGGGGGCGACATTTGCCCGTGGAAACACCATATATTTT,CASSLQGATFARGNTIYF
.,15,TRBJ1-1,.,TRBV18,TGTGCCAGCTCACCACGAAGCGACTTGAACACTGAAGCTTTCTTT,CASSPRSDLNTEAFF
TRBD1,18,TRBJ2-1,.,TRBV18,TGTGCCAGCTCACGTAAGGTACAGGGGGAAAAAGGAAACAATGAGCAGTTCTTC,CASSRKVQGEKGNNEQFF
.,15,TRBJ2-7,.,TRBV9,TGTGCCAGCAGCGTAGCGGGCAGGGGTTATGGCGAGCAGTACTTC,CASSVAGRGYGEQYF
TRBD1,13,TRBJ2-7,.,TRBV19,TGTGCCAGTAGTCCTCGGACAGGGGGCGAGCAGTACTTC,CASSPRTGGEQYF
.,16,TRBJ2-7,.,TRBV5-4,TGTGCCAGCAGCTTGGAGAGGGTAGGCCTAACCTACGAGCAGTACTTC,CASSLERVGLTYEQYF
.,14,TRBJ1-3,.,TRBV6-5,TGTGCCATCATGAGCGAACCCTCTGGAAACACCATATATTTT,CAIMSEPSGNTIYF